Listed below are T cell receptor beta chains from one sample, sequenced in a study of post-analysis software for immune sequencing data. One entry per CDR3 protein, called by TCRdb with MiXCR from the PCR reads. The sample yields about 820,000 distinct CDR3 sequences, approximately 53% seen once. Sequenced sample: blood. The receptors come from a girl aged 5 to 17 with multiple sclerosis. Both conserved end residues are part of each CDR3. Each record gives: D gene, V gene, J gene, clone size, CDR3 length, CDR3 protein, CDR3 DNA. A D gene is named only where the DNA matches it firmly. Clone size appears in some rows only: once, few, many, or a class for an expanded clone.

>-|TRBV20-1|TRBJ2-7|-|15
CSAQGVYRGSYEQYF
TGCAGTGCTCAGGGAGTGTACAGAGGATCCTACGAGCAGTACTTC
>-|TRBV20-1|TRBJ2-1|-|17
CSARAPFQGMSSDEQFF
TGCAGTGCTAGAGCGCCCTTCCAGGGTATGTCTTCAGATGAGCAGTTCTTC
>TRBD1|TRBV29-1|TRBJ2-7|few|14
CSVAPGQGTHEQYF
TGCAGCGTTGCACCGGGACAGGGCACCCACGAGCAGTACTTC
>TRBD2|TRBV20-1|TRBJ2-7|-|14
CSASGLAGDLEQYF
TGCAGTGCTTCGGGACTAGCGGGAGACCTCGAGCAGTACTTC
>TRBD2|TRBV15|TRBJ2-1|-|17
CATLPRGLAGALNEQFF
TGTGCCACCCTCCCCAGGGGCCTAGCGGGAGCTCTCAATGAGCAGTTCTTC
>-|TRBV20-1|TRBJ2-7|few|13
CSARDIGGYEQYF
TGCAGTGCTAGAGATATAGGCGGCTACGAGCAGTACTTC
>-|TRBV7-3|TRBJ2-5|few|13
CASSLTAMETQYF
TGTGCCAGCAGCTTAACAGCTATGGAGACCCAGTACTTC
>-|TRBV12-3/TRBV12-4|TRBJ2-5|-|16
CASIPSLARQMETQYF
TGTGCCAGCATCCCCTCCTTGGCTAGGCAGATGGAGACCCAGTACTTC
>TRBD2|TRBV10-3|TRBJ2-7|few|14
CAIKGGLADYEQYF
TGTGCCATCAAGGGGGGACTAGCGGACTACGAGCAGTACTTC
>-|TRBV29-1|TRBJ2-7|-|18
CSGRTGTGGTSVYNEQYF
TGCAGCGGACGTACCGGGACAGGGGGGACTAGCGTCTACAATGAGCAGTACTTC
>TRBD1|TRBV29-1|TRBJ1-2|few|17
CIAFHVGTGGALYGYTF
TGCATCGCCTTTCACGTGGGGACAGGGGGCGCGCTCTATGGCTACACCTTC
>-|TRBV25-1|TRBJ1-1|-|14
CASSDIYIDTEAFF
TGTGCCAGCAGTGATATTTATATTGACACTGAAGCTTTCTTT
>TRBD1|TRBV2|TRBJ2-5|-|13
CATTTGDREEQYF
TGTGCCACTACGACAGGGGATCGAGAAGAGCAGTACTTC
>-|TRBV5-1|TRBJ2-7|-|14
CASSLAGITYEQYF
TGCGCCAGCAGCTTGGCCGGGATCACATACGAGCAGTACTTC
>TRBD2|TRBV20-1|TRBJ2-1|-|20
CSARKPYGTSGRRSYNEQFF
TGCAGTGCTAGAAAGCCCTATGGGACTAGCGGGAGAAGGTCCTACAATGAGCAGTTCTTC
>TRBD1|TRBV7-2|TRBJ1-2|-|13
CASSLDRSAGYTF
TGTGCCAGCAGCTTGGACAGGTCGGCCGGCTACACCTTC
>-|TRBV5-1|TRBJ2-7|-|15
CASSLSAQGPYEQYF
TGCGCCAGCAGCCTGTCGGCCCAGGGCCCATACGAGCAGTACTTC